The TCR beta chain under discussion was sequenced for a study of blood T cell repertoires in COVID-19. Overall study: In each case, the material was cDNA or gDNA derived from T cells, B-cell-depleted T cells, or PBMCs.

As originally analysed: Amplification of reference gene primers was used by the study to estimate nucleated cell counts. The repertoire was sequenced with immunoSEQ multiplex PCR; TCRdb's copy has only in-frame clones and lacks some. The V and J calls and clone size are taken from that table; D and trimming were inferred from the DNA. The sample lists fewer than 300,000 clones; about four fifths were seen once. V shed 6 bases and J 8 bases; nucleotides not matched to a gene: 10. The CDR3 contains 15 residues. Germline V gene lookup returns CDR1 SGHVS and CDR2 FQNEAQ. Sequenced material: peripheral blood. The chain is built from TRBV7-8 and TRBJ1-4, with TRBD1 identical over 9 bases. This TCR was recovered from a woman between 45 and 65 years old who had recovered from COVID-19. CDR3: CASRPGQGRDEKLFF. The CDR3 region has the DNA TGTGCCAGCAGGCCGGGACAGGGTAGGGACGAAAAACTGTTTTTT. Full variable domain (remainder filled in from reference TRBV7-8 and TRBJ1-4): GAGVSQSPRYKVAKRGQDVALRCDPISGHVSLFWYQQALGQGPEFLTYFQNEAQLDKSGLPSDRFFAERPEGSVSTLKIQRTQQEDSAVYLCASRPGQGRDEKLFFGSGTQLSVL.